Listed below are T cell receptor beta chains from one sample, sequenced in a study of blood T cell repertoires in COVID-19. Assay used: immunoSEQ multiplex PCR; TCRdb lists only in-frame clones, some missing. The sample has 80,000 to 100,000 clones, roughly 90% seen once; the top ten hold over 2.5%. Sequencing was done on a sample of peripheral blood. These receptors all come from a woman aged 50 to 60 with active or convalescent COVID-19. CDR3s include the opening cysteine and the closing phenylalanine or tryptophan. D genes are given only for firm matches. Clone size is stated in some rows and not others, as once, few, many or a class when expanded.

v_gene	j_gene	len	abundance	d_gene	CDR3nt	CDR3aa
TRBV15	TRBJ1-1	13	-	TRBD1	TGTGCCACCAGCAGCCGGGACAGGGGGTCAGCTTTCTTT	CATSSRDRGSAFF
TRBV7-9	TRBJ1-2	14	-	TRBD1	TGTGCCAGCAGCGCAACAACAGGGGTCTATGGCTACACCTTC	CASSATTGVYGYTF
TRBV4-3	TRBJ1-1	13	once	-	TGCGCCAGCAGCTCGGACAGGAACACTGAAGCTTTCTTT	CASSSDRNTEAFF
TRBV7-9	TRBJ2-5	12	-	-	TGTGCCAGCAGCGCCCCCGGGGAGACCCAGTACTTC	CASSAPGETQYF
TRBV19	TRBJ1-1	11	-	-	TGTGCCAGTAGTATAGGGGAGGAGGCTTTCTTT	CASSIGEEAFF
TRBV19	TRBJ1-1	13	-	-	TGTGCCAGTAGTCCCCGCGGCCCCACTGAAGCTTTCTTT	CASSPRGPTEAFF
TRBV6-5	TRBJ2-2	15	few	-	TGTGCCAGCAATGGGATGGGGGGGAACACCGGGGAGCTGTTTTTT	CASNGMGGNTGELFF
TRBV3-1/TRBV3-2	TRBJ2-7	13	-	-	TGTGCCAGCAGCCAAGATTGGGCGTACGAGCAGTACTTC	CASSQDWAYEQYF
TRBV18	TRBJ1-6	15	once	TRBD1	TGTGCCAGCTCACCAAGGGACAGAAATAATTCACCCCTCCACTTT	CASSPRDRNNSPLHF
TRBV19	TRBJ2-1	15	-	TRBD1	TGTGCCAGTCGGTATGGGGCAGGGGGTGGGGATGAGCAGTTCTTC	CASRYGAGGGDEQFF
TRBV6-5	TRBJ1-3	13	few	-	TGTGCCAGCAGTCCAATGATAGGGGACACCATATATTTT	CASSPMIGDTIYF
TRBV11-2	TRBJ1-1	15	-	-	TGTGCCAGCAGCTTAGGGGTCACAGTGAACACTGAAGCTTTCTTT	CASSLGVTVNTEAFF
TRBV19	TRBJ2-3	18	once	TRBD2	TGTGCCAGTAGTATAACTAGCGGGGGGGAGTTGGGCACAGATACGCAGTATTTT	CASSITSGGELGTDTQYF
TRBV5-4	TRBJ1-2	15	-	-	TGTGCCAGCAGCCTACAGGCCGCCCGGAACTATGGCTACACCTTC	CASSLQAARNYGYTF
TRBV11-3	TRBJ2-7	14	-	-	TGTGCCAGCAGCTTAGATTCGCGCTCTCACGAGCAGTACTTC	CASSLDSRSHEQYF
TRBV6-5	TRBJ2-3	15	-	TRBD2	TGTGCCAGCAGGATTCCCCGGACTAGCGGTTCGGCGCAGTATTTT	CASRIPRTSGSAQYF
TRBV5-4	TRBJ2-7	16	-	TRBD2	TGTGCCAGCAGCCGGCCCCCTAGCGGGATCGAGTACGAGCAGTACTTC	CASSRPPSGIEYEQYF
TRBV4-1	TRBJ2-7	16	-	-	TGCGCCAGCACCCTAGTCATGTGGCCTTCCCCCTACGAGCAGTACTTC	CASTLVMWPSPYEQYF
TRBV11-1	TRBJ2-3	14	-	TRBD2	TGTGCCAGCAGGGCTAGCGGGTATGCAGATACGCAGTATTTT	CASRASGYADTQYF
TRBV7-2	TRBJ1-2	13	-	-	TGTGCCAGCAGCTTAATCCAGGGCTATGGCTACACCTTC	CASSLIQGYGYTF
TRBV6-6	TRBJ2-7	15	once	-	TGTGCCAGCAGTTACCGGCCTAGGAATGAGTACGAGCAGTACTTC	CASSYRPRNEYEQYF
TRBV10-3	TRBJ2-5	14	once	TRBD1	TGTGCCATCAGCGGGGGACAGGGGGAAGAGACCCAGTACTTC	CAISGGQGEETQYF
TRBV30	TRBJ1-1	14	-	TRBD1	TGTGCCTGGAGTGTAGGGACAGGGAACACTGAAGCTTTCTTT	CAWSVGTGNTEAFF
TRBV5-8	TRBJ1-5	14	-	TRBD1	TGTGCCAGCAGCCCAGACAGGGTGGGGCAGCCCCAGCATTTT	CASSPDRVGQPQHF
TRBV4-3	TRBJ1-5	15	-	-	TGCGCCAGCAGCCAAGATCCGGGAAGGGATCAGCCCCAGCATTTT	CASSQDPGRDQPQHF
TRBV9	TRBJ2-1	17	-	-	TGTGCCAGCAGCCCCCCCTGGGGGGACCACTCCTACAATGAGCAGTTCTTC	CASSPPWGDHSYNEQFF
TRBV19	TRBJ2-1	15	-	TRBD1	TGTGCCAGTAGCCGGGACAGGGGGTCTCGCAATGAGCAGTTCTTC	CASSRDRGSRNEQFF
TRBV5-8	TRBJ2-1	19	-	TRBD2	TGTGCCAGCAGCTTGCTCACTAGCGGGGGGGCCAGGGCCTACAATGAGCAGTTCTTC	CASSLLTSGGARAYNEQFF
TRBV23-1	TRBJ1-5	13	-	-	TGCGCCAGCACAATGGGGGGAGGTCAGCCCCAGCATTTT	CASTMGGGQPQHF
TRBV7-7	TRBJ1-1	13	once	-	TGTGCCAGCAGCCTCAGGGAGGACACTGAAGCTTTCTTT	CASSLREDTEAFF
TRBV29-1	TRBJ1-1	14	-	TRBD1	TGCAGCGTTGGACACAGGGGATGGAACACTGAAGCTTTCTTT	CSVGHRGWNTEAFF
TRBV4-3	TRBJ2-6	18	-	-	TGCGCCAGCAGCCAAGATGTCTCAGTGGTGGCTGGGGCCAACGTCCTGACTTTC	CASSQDVSVVAGANVLTF